This T cell receptor (beta chain) was obtained from a study of cytomegalovirus exposure and HLA in healthy donors. General study results and limits: Overall, approximately 150 TCR beta chains were annotated as cytomegalovirus-associated. A subsequent analysis found that TCR clusters from the first cohort also tended to co-occur in the 130 or so validation repertoires, with about 94% of cluster scores above 0. Rare sequences made up most TCRs, while some public TCRs were found in many donors. Confirmation in vitro established that three CMV-associated chains were specific for CMV antigens.

With respect to this clone: The antigen remains undetermined.

Clones were sequenced by immunoSEQ multiplex PCR, and TCRdb holds only the in-frame ones, with some missing. The sample lists roughly 120,000 clones, 88% occurring once. The CDR3 is 17 residues long. Germline lookup yields CDR1 SGHRS and CDR2 YFSETQ. With 2 bases removed from V and 1 base from J, the gap between germline ends came to 18 bases. Sequenced sample: PBMCs. The chain is built from TRBV5-1 and TRBJ2-5, with D possibly TRBD1 on 5 matching bases. The receptor was derived from a man aged 18 to 35 in good health and CMV-seronegative. CDR3 coding DNA: TGCGCCAGCAGCTTTAAGAGGACAAAGAAGGTCCAAGAGACCCAGTACTTC. Its translation is CASSFKRTKKVQETQYF.